The present T cell receptor beta chain was sequenced within a study of blood T cell repertoires in COVID-19 (dated by TCRdb to about 2020). For context, the study as a whole: Collaborator samples came from the United States, Italy and Spain and covered acute and convalescent phases of COVID-19. The material from the prospective study consisted of cDNA or gDNA derived from T cells, B-cell-depleted T cells, or PBMCs. Samples came from the ongoing ImmuneRACE study (first 160 participants) plus 1,254 subjects from 6 global collaborators. A freely available public database, intended as a resource for researchers studying the immune response to SARS-CoV-2, is where the repertoires were released. A de-identified subject ID, COVID-19 status, age in years and sex were almost always included in the sample metadata. Where available, HLA class I and class II types were obtained from metadata supplied by the sample provider rather than from assay-based typing. The dataset comprised deeply sampled blood TCRbeta repertoires from subjects exposed to, actively infected with, or recovered from COVID-19.

Findings and caveats that apply to the study as a whole: The amount of clinical and demographic metadata varied by source and participant and was provided uncurated.

TCRbeta CDR3 regions were amplified from genomic DNA using the immunoSEQ Assay, a bias-controlled multiplex PCR. The authors' analysis ran thus. The number of nucleated cells in each sample was estimated from the amplification of reference gene primers within the assay. Sequence reads were collapsed and filtered to measure the absolute abundance of every unique TCRbeta CDR3 rearrangement. For each sample, productive Simpson clonality was calculated by taking the square root of Simpson's diversity index across productive rearrangements. TCRdb mirrors the immuneACCESS table, restricted to in-frame sequences. Some clones are absent from its copies; in checked studies, under half trace to an unresolved V gene, and the reason for the others is unknown. V, J and clone size are taken as reported in that table, and D and trimming were inferred from the DNA itself. This sample is represented by some 150,000 clones; 60% to 85% of them were singletons. The ten top clones hold over 7% of the sample.

Concerning this clone: Its antigen is not yet known. No per-base quality is available; no much larger clone lies one base away.

The collaborating institutions used their own protocols to collect whole blood in K2EDTA tubes. For TCRbeta analysis, collaborators shipped samples in one of three forms: frozen whole blood, isolated PBMCs, or DNA extracted from either of those sample types. There are 14 amino acids in the CDR3, from cysteine to phenylalanine inclusive. Only the CDR3 portion is preserved as DNA: 42 bases, with reading frame beginning at the first base. CDR1 and CDR2, looked up from the germline V gene, are SGHAT and FQNNGV. The germline V end is reduced by 5 bases and the J end by 1 base; junction bases left unmatched: 4.

This sequence originates from a man between 45 and 60 years old with active or convalescent COVID-19. The sample consisted of peripheral blood. The chain uses TRBV11-2 and TRBJ2-5, and 7 junctional nucleotides match TRBD1. The CDR3 amino acid sequence is: CASSIQGSQETQYF. At the DNA level, the sequence is TGTGCCAGCAGCATACAGGGGAGCCAAGAGACCCAGTACTTC.